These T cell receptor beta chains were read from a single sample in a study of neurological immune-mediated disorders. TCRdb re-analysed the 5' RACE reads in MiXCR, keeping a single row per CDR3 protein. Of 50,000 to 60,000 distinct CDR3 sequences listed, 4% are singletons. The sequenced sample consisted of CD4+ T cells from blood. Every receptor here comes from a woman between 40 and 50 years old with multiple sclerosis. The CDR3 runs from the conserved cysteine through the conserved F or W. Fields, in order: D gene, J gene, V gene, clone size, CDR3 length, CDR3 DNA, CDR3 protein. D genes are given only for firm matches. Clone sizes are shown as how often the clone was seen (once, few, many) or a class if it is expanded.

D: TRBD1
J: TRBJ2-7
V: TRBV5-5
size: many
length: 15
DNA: TGTGCCAGCAGCTTGATGCTGACAGGGGGCGGCGAGCAGTACTTC
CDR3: CASSLMLTGGGEQYF

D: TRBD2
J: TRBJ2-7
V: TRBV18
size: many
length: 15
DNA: TGTGCCAGCTCACCCTTTAGCGGGAACACCTACGAGCAGTACTTC
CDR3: CASSPFSGNTYEQYF

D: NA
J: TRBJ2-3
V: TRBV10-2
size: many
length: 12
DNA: TGCGCCAGCAGTCCGGGGGTAGATACGCAGTATTTT
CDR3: CASSPGVDTQYF

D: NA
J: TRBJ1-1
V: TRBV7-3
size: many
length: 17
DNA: TGTGCCAGCACCGATAGTAGAATTGACCTTCTAAACACTGAAGCTTTCTTT
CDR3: CASTDSRIDLLNTEAFF

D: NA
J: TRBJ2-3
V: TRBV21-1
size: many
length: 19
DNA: TGTGCCAGCAGCTTACGAGAAGGCAGGGGAGAAGGAGGGACAGATACGCAGTATTTT
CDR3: CASSLREGRGEGGTDTQYF

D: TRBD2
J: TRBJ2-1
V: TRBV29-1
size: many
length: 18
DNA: TGCAGCGTTGAAGCCCCTTTACTAGCGGTCCTGACCTACAATGAGCAGTTCTTC
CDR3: CSVEAPLLAVLTYNEQFF

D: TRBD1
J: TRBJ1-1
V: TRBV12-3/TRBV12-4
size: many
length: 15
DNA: TGTGCCAGCAGTTTAGCACAGGGGGCAAGGACTGAAGCTTTCTTT
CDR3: CASSLAQGARTEAFF

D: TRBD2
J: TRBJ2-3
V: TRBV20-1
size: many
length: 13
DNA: TGCAGTGCTAGCCGGGCGGGGGAAGATACGCAGTATTTT
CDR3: CSASRAGEDTQYF

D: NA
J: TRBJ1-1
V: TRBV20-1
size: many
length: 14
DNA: TGCAGTGCTGGAATCAGACGGTCAAGGACTGAAGCTTTCTTT
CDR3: CSAGIRRSRTEAFF

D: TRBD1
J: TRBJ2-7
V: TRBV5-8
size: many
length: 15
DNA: TGTGCCAGCAGCCCCGGGACAGGGTTTACCTACGAGCAGTACTTC
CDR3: CASSPGTGFTYEQYF

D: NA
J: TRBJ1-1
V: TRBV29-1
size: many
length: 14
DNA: TGCAGCGCCCGGGGGGGGGAGTTTTATTCTGAAGCTTTCTTT
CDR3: CSARGGEFYSEAFF

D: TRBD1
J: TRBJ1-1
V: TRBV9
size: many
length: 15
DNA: TGTGCCAGCAGCGCTGGACAGGGGGATAATACTGAAGCTTTCTTT
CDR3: CASSAGQGDNTEAFF

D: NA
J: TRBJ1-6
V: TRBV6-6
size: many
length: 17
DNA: TGTGCCAGCAGTTACTCTGACATCCCCGAGGTGTATTCACCCCTCCACTTT
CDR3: CASSYSDIPEVYSPLHF

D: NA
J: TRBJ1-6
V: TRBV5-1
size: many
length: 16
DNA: TGCGCCAGCAGCAACCGACAGACTGAGGATAATTCACCCCTCCACTTT
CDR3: CASSNRQTEDNSPLHF

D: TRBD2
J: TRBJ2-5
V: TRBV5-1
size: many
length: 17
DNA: TGCGCCAGCAGCTTGGGCCTAGCGGGGAGTCGACAAGAGACCCAGTACTTC
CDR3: CASSLGLAGSRQETQYF